A single T cell receptor (beta chain) is shown here with its context. Its specificity is not known. PBMCs numbering at least 6 million were isolated per sample. Extraction yielded at least 5 micrograms of total RNA per sample. This specimen belongs to a study of blood T cells in healthy people across ages. This CDR3 region has 13 residues. The ends were cut back, 7 bases at V and 2 bases at J, with 15 bases in the middle. Germline assignment: CDR1 GTSNPN and CDR2 SVGIG (reference sequence). A second roughly 6 to 11 cycle PCR used barcoded and J-beta primers. Template switching added a 12-random-nucleotide identifier to every cDNA molecule. TCRdb analysed the 5' RACE reads with MiXCR anew, one entry per CDR3 protein. The sample contains under 1,000,000 distinct CDR3 sequences, around 36% of which appear only once. Findings and caveats of the study: Strong correlation linked observed beta diversity and percent naive T cells.

Material: blood. This receptor was obtained from a man between 18 and 35 years old in good health. The chain combines TRBV30 with TRBJ2-7; no clear D. The DNA of the CDR3 is TGTGCCTTGAGAGCACTAATAACCTACGAGCAGTACTTC. Amino acid sequence: CALRALITYEQYF.